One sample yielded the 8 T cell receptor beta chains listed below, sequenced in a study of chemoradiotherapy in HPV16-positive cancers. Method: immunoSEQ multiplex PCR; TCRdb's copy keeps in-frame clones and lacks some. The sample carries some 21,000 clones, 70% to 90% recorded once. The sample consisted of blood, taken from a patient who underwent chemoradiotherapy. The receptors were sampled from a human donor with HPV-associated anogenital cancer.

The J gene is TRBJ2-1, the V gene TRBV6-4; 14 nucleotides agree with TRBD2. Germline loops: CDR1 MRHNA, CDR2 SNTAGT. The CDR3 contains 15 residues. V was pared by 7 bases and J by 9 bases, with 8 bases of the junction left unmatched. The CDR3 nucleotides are TGTGCCAGCAAAATATCCGGACTAGCGGGGGGTGAGCAGTTCTTC. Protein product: CASKISGLAGGEQFF.

The CDR3 spells CASSYSRQGNYGYTF. The CDR3 region has the DNA TGTGCCAGCAGTTACTCGCGGCAGGGCAACTATGGCTACACCTTC. The chain uses TRBV6-5 and TRBJ1-2, with a possible D match to TRBD1 (5 bases). This CDR3 contains 15 residues. Germline CDR1 and CDR2: MNHEY and SVGAGI. Trimming shortened V by 0 bases and J by 2 bases, and 10 bases separated the two germline ends.

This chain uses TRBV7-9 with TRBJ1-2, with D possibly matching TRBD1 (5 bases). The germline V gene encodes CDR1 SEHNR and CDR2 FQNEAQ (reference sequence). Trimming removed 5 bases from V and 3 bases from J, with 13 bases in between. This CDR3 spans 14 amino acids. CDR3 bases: TGTGCCAGCAGCCCCTCAGGGATTGACTATGGCTACACCTTC. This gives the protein CASSPSGIDYGYTF.

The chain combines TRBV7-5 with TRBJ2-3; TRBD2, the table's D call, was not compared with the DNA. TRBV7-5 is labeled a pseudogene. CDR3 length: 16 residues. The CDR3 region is CVRSFGWRERRDTQYF. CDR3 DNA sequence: TGTGTCAGAAGCTTTGGTTGGCGGGAGAGGAGGGATACGCAGTATTTT.

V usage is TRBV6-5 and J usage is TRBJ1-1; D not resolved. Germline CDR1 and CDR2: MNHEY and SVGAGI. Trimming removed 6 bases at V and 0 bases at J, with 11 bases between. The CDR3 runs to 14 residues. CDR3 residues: CASSVEQMNTEAFF. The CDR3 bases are TGTGCCAGCAGCGTGGAACAGATGAACACTGAAGCTTTCTTT.

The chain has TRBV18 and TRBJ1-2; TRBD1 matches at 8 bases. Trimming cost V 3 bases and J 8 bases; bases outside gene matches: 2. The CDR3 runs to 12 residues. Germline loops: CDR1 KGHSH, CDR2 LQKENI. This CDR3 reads CASSPRGQGYTF. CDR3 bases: TGTGCCAGCTCACCCAGGGGGCAAGGCTACACCTTC.

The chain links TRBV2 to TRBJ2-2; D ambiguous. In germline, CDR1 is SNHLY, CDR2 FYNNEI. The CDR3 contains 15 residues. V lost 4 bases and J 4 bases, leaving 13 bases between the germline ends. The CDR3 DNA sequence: TGTGCCAGCAGTGCGGCGACTCCTACCACCGGGGAGCTGTTTTTT. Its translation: CASSAATPTTGELFF.

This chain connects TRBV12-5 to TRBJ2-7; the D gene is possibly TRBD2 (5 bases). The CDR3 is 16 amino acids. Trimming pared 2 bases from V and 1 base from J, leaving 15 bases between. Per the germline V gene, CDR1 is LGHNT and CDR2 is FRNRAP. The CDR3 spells CASGLSPGPGSYEQYF. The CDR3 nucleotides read TGTGCTAGTGGTTTGTCCCCCGGGCCGGGATCCTACGAGCAGTACTTC.